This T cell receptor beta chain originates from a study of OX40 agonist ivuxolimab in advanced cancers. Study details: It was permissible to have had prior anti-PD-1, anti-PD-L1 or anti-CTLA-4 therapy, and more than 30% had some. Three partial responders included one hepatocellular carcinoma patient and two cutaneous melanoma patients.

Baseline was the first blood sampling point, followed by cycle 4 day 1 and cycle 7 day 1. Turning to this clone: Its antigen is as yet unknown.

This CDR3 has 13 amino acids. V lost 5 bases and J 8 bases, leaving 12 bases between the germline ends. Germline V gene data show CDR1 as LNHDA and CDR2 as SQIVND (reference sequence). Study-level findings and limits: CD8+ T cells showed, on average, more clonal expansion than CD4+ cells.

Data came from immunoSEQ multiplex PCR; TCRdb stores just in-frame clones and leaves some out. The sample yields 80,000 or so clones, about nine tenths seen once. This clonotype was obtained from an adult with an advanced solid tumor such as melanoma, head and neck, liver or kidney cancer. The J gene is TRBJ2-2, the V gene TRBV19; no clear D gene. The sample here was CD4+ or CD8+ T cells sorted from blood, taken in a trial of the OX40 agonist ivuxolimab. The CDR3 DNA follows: TGTGCCAGTAGTGTTCCTGCCGTTGGGGAGCTGTTTTTT. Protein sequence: CASSVPAVGELFF. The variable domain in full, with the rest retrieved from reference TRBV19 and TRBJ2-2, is DGGITQSPKYLFRKEGQNVTLSCEQNLNHDAMYWYRQDPGQGLRLIYYSQIVNDFQKGDIAEGYSVSREKKESFPLTVTSAQKNPTAFYLCASSVPAVGELFFGEGSRLTVL.